This T cell receptor beta chain was sequenced in a study of shared clonotypes between healthy human individuals. Deep-level assay runs were performed. The assay was immunoSEQ multiplex PCR, and TCRdb's table has in-frame clones only and misses some. The data show approximately 88,000 clones, around 68% seen once. CD8 memory was a combination of CD45RO+ cells and CCR7-negative CD45RA+ TemRA cells. The CDR3 has 14 residues. The germline V gene has CDR1 KGHSH and CDR2 LQKENI. Trimming removed 6 bases at V and 6 bases at J, with 17 bases between. The study, taken as a whole, reports: A generally larger estimated richness was seen in naive subsets than in memory subsets.

This clone appeared many times. Its target is unknown. V is TRBV18 and J is TRBJ1-1; D is undetermined. The TCR comes from a man aged 25-45 years in good health. Sample: memory CD8+ T cells sorted from blood. Specified subset: CD45RO+ cells pooled with CCR7-negative TemRA cells. The CDR3 region has the DNA TGTGCCAGCTCCCAACTAAATACCGGGTCTGAAGCTTTCTTT. Translation gives CASSQLNTGSEAFF.